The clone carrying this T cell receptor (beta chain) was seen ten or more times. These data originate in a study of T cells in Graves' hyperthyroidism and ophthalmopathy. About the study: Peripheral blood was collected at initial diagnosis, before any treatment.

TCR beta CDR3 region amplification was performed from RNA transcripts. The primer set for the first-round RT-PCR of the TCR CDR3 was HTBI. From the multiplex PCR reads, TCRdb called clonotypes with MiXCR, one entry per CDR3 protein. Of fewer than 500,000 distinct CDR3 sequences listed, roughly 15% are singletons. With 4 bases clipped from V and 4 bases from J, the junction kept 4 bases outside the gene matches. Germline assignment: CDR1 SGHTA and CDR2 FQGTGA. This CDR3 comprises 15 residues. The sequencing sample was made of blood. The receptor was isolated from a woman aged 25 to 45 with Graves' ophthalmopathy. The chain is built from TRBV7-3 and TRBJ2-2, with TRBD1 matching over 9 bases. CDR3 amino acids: CASSSQGAVTGELFF. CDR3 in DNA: TGTGCCAGCAGCTCACAGGGGGCGGTCACCGGGGAGCTGTTTTTT. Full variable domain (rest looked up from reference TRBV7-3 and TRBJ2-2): GAGVSQTPSNKVTEKGKYVELRCDPISGHTALYWYRQSLGQGPEFLIYFQGTGAADDSGLPNDRFFAVRPEGSVSTLKIQRTERGDSAVYLCASSSQGAVTGELFFGEGSRLTVL.